This T cell receptor (beta chain) was captured by sequencing in a study of siplizumab effects on memory and regulatory T cells. Study-level findings and limits: Siplizumab, the agent tested, significantly reduced alloreactive sequences traceable to unstimulated CD4+ memory cells. Mappable alloreactive CD4+ clones averaged roughly 69% Treg-derived with siplizumab versus approximately 25% in controls.

Repertoires were generated with immunoSEQ multiplex PCR, while TCRdb's copy carries only in-frame clones and drops some. The top ten clones hold 15% of a sample with about 87,000 clones, around 89% of them seen once. The germline V and J ends were trimmed by 3 bases and 0 bases, with 7 bases remaining between them. Germline values: CDR1 LNHDA, CDR2 SQIVND (reference sequence). This CDR3 is 14 amino acids long. In the case of this clone: What it binds is not known.

The chain is built from TRBV19 and TRBJ2-3; perhaps TRBD1 as D (6 bases). The clonotype originates from a human donor in good health. The sample was CD4+ T cells sorted from blood. The DNA of the CDR3 is TGTGCCAGTAGTATGGACAGAAGCACAGATACGCAGTATTTT. Its protein is CASSMDRSTDTQYF. The variable domain in full, completed from reference TRBV19 and TRBJ2-3, reads DGGITQSPKYLFRKEGQNVTLSCEQNLNHDAMYWYRQDPGQGLRLIYYSQIVNDFQKGDIAEGYSVSREKKESFPLTVTSAQKNPTAFYLCASSMDRSTDTQYFGPGTRLTVL.